A single sample is the source of the 21 T cell receptor beta chains below, sequenced in a study of T cell responses to AZD1222 COVID-19 vaccine (dated by TCRdb to the early 2020s). Library generation was performed with the immunoSEQ multiplex PCR assay. TCRdb holds this immuneACCESS table with in-frame rearrangements only. Some clones are missing; in checked studies, unresolved V genes explain under half, and the rest has no known cause. In this sample the table shows about 150,000 clones, under 95% of which occur a single time. In total, the top ten clones hold roughly 3.3% of the sample. The time point label for this specimen denotes: about 28 days (+/-7) after the second vaccine dose. The source material was peripheral blood, sampled 28 days after the second AZD1222 dose. The receptor source for this set is an adult who received the AZD1222 COVID-19 vaccine.

V usage is TRBV27 and J usage is TRBJ2-7, with D possibly matching TRBD1 (6 bases). V was pared by 6 bases and J by 4 bases, with 16 bases between. Germline-derived CDR1 and CDR2 are MNHEY and SMNVEV (reference sequence). The CDR3 is made up of 14 amino acids. The CDR3 nucleotides read TGTGCCAGCAGCCCAAAACAGGACAGTTACGAGCAGTACTTC. It encodes CASSPKQDSYEQYF.

The gene calls are TRBV10-1 and TRBJ2-1; 8 bases are a match to TRBD1. With V trimmed by 2 bases and J by 8 bases, 5 bases remained unmatched. Germline-derived CDR1 and CDR2 are WNHNN and SYGVQD (reference sequence). CDR3 size: 14 residues. The CDR3 DNA sequence: TGCGCCAGCAGTGAGCGGGACAGGTACTATGAGCAGTTCTTC. Translated, it gives CASSERDRYYEQFF.

The chain combines TRBV6-5 with TRBJ1-2; TRBD1 agrees at 9 bases. V trimming: 6 bases; J trimming: 4 bases; junction bases outside the gene matches: 6. CDR3 size: 14 residues. Per germline, CDR1 MNHEY and CDR2 SVGAGI. As DNA, the CDR3 is TGTGCCAGCAGCAGGACAGGGGATGCCTATGGCTACACCTTC. As protein: CASSRTGDAYGYTF.

This clone has only one observation. The rearrangement joins TRBV7-2 to TRBJ2-5, with 9 positions matching TRBD2. The length of the CDR3 is 16 residues. Losses at the gene ends were 3 bases for V and 5 bases for J; bases not matched to a gene: 10. The germline CDR1 and CDR2 sequences are SGHTA and FQGNSA. CDR3 coding DNA: TGTGCCAGCAGCTTCGCTAGCGGGACGGGAGGGGAGACCCAGTACTTC. Its protein product is CASSFASGTGGETQYF.

The rearrangement links TRBV7-2 to TRBJ1-1; no firm D call. CDR3 size: 15 residues. With 5 bases removed from V and 3 bases from J, the gap between germline ends came to 16 bases. Looked up from germline, CDR1 is SGHTA and CDR2 is FQGNSA. The CDR3 DNA reads TGTGCCAGCAGCGGGGAAGGTGGGGTGGACACTGAAGCTTTCTTT. Its translation is CASSGEGGVDTEAFF.

On this clone itself: One end of the junction does not line up with germline, which may come from a read error. The V and J genes are TRBV7-2 and TRBJ2-2, with D tentatively TRBD1 or TRBD2 (5 bases each). This CDR3 is 14 amino acids long. Germline CDR1 reads SGHTA; CDR2 reads FQGNSA. CDR3: CASSLAGGTGELFF. DNA of the CDR3: TGTGCCAGCAGCCTAGCTGGGGGAACCGGGGAGCTGTTTTTT.

The rearrangement links TRBV28 to TRBJ2-7, with D unresolved. Germline V gene data show CDR1 as MDHEN and CDR2 as SYDVKM. The CDR3 has 14 amino acids. V lost 2 bases, J lost 0 bases, and 8 bases lay in between. CDR3 nucleotide sequence: TGTGCCAGCAGTTTACCAGCAAGCTCCTACGAGCAGTACTTC. This sequence encodes CASSLPASSYEQYF.

The chain is built from TRBV5-4 and TRBJ1-1; D gene unclear. The CDR3 is made up of 15 amino acids. The germline V gene has CDR1 SGHNT and CDR2 YYREEE (reference sequence). Trimming pared 0 bases from V and 2 bases from J, leaving 11 bases between. CDR3 nucleotides: TGTGCCAGCAGCTTGGGACTTTTATCTAACACTGAAGCTTTCTTT. Translation: CASSLGLLSNTEAFF.

This chain joins TRBV28 and TRBJ1-1; D is possibly TRBD1 (5 bases). The V end lost 7 bases, the J end lost 1 base, and 13 bases lay between the germline ends. CDR3 length: 14 residues. Germline values: CDR1 MDHEN, CDR2 SYDVKM. CDR3 sequence (DNA): TGTGCCAGCAATCAGGGTTGGGGGAACACTGAAGCTTTCTTT. Translation gives CASNQGWGNTEAFF.

The genes are TRBV28 and TRBJ1-5; D gene uncertain. Trimming left V 2 bases short and J 1 base short, with 6 bases between. The CDR3 has 14 amino acids. The germline CDR1 and CDR2 sequences are MDHEN and SYDVKM. CDR3 nucleotides: TGTGCCAGCAGTTTACAGGCCAGCAATCAGCCCCAGCATTTT. Translating it yields CASSLQASNQPQHF.

CDR3 sequence: CASSRRQGTPEAFF. The DNA of the CDR3 is TGTGCCAGCTCACGCCGACAGGGGACCCCCGAAGCTTTCTTT. The V call is TRBV18, the J call TRBJ1-1; 8 bases are a match to TRBD1. Germline V lookup: CDR1 KGHSH, CDR2 LQKENI. This CDR3 region has 14 residues. After removal of 4 bases from V and 8 bases from J, the junction contained 9 bases not matched to a gene.

The CDR3 nucleotides are TGTGCCAGCAGTTTTTGGCGGGAAGGGGCTTTCTTT. This encodes CASSFWREGAFF. The chain recombines TRBV28 with TRBJ1-1; D ambiguous. The germline gives CDR1 MDHEN, CDR2 SYDVKM. Between the trimmed V and J ends, which lost 3 bases and 11 bases, there was a span of 13 bases. The CDR3 totals 12 residues.

The chain is built from TRBV9 and TRBJ2-1; TRBD2 aligns across 8 bases. J gave up 7 bases and V 1 base, and 4 bases lay outside the gene matches. Germline V gene data show CDR1 as SGDLS and CDR2 as YYNGEE. This CDR3 contains 14 residues. The CDR3 bases are TGTGCCAGCAGCGTAAGCGGGAGTCTTAATGAGCAGTTCTTC. Amino acid sequence: CASSVSGSLNEQFF. The full variable domain, with the rest looked up from reference TRBV9 and TRBJ2-1, is DSGVTQTPKHLITATGQRVTLRCSPRSGDLSVYWYQQSLDQGLQFLIQYYNGEERAKGNILERFSAQQFPDLHSELNLSSLELGDSALYFCASSVSGSLNEQFFGPGTRLTVL.

The V call is TRBV6-5, the J call TRBJ2-7, with TRBD2 matching over 9 bases. With V trimmed by 0 bases and J by 0 bases, 3 bases remained unmatched. CDR1 and CDR2 from the germline V gene are MNHEY and SVGAGI. CDR3 length equals 16 residues. The CDR3 coding sequence is TGTGCCAGCAGTTACTCGAGCGGGAGGATCTCCTACGAGCAGTACTTC. This sequence encodes CASSYSSGRISYEQYF.

The chain links TRBV7-9 to TRBJ2-7; unclear D gene. V was cut by 2 bases and J by 0 bases, with 11 bases left in between. CDR3 length equals 15 residues. Germline V gene sequence: CDR1 SEHNR, CDR2 FQNEAQ (reference sequence). The CDR3 DNA sequence: TGTGCCAGCAGCTTACTTCCCGGCACCTCCTACGAGCAGTACTTC. It codes for CASSLLPGTSYEQYF. The variable domain in full, completed from reference TRBV7-9 and TRBJ2-7, reads DTGVSQNPRHKITKRGQNVTFRCDPISEHNRLYWYRQTLGQGPEFLTYFQNEAQLEKSRLLSDRFSAERPKGSFSTLEIQRTEQGDSAMYLCASSLLPGTSYEQYFGPGTRLTVT.

This chain connects TRBV5-8 to TRBJ2-3; no reliable D call. The CDR3 runs 15 residues. Per the germline V gene, CDR1 is SGHTS and CDR2 is YDEGEE. Trimming removed 1 base at V and 0 bases at J, with 9 bases between. The CDR3 DNA sequence: TGTGCCAGCAGCTTGTTGGGGATGAGCACAGATACGCAGTATTTT. Translating it yields CASSLLGMSTDTQYF. The whole variable domain, remainder taken from reference TRBV5-8 and TRBJ2-3, is EAGVTQSPTHLIKTRGQQATLRCSPISGHTSVYWYQQALGLGLQFLLWYDEGEERNRGNFPPRFSGRQFPNYSSELNVNALELEDSALYLCASSLLGMSTDTQYFGPGTRLTVL.

The chain links TRBV5-6 to TRBJ2-1; 10 bases are a match to TRBD2. This CDR3 region has 14 residues. Germline CDR1 reads SGHDT; CDR2 reads YYEEEE. Losses at the gene ends were 4 bases for V and 6 bases for J; bases not matched to a gene: 4. The CDR3, as DNA: TGTGCCAGCAGCCCCCGGACTAGCGGCAATGAGCAGTTCTTC. It codes for CASSPRTSGNEQFF.

The chain carries TRBV10-1 and TRBJ1-6; D might be TRBD1 (6 bases). Trimming shortened V by 7 bases and J by 7 bases, and 11 bases separated the two germline ends. CDR3 length: 13 amino acids. CDR1 is WNHNN, CDR2 SYGVQD, per germline (reference sequence). In DNA form, the CDR3 reads TGCGCCAGCAACAGGGACCTGAATTCACCCCTCCACTTT. It encodes CASNRDLNSPLHF.

This chain connects TRBV11-2 to TRBJ2-1; D gene uncertain. Germline lookup yields CDR1 SGHAT and CDR2 FQNNGV. The V end was cut by 3 bases, the J end by 3 bases, with 21 bases between. CDR3 size: 18 residues. CDR3 residues: CASSFPAYSSDHYNEQFF. The CDR3, as DNA: TGTGCCAGCAGCTTCCCCGCCTACAGCTCCGACCACTACAATGAGCAGTTCTTC.

The genes are TRBV6-1 and TRBJ1-4; D is uncertain. The V end lost 8 bases, the J end lost 8 bases, and 15 bases lay between the germline ends. Germline V lookup: CDR1 MNHNS, CDR2 SASEGT. The CDR3 extends over 13 amino acids. CDR3 protein: CASSVEGNEKLFF. The CDR3 region has the DNA TGTGCCAGCTCGGTGGAGGGTAACGAAAAACTGTTTTTT.

The chain joins TRBV6-2 or TRBV6-3 to TRBJ1-5, with 11 bases fitting TRBD1. Germline values: CDR1 MNHEY, CDR2 SVGEGT. There are 17 residues in the CDR3. Trimming at V came to 5 bases and at J to 0 bases, leaving 6 bases not matched to a gene. This chain's CDR3 is CASSTRDRGFSNQPQHF. The CDR3 DNA reads as TGTGCCAGCAGTACCCGGGACAGGGGGTTTAGCAATCAGCCCCAGCATTTT.